Below, 17 T cell receptor beta chains from the same sample are listed, as sequenced in a study of cytomegalovirus exposure and HLA in healthy donors. Primers for the PCR totalled 60 Vbeta and 13 Jbeta. The repertoire was sequenced with immunoSEQ multiplex PCR; TCRdb's copy has only in-frame clones and lacks some. The sample has about 77,000 clones, roughly 78% seen once. The sequencing input was PBMCs. These TCRs come from a man between 35 and 55 years old in good health and CMV-seronegative.

This clone was detected only a few times. This rearrangement joins TRBV10-3 to TRBJ2-6; 11 nucleotides align to TRBD1. CDR3 length: 18 residues. From germline, CDR1 is ENHRY and CDR2 SYGVKD. V lost 5 bases, J lost 0 bases, and 6 bases stayed unmatched. The CDR3 reads CAISQTGTGGSGANVLTF. The CDR3 coding sequence is TGTGCCATCAGTCAAACCGGGACAGGGGGCTCTGGGGCCAACGTCCTGACTTTC.

Only one count was recorded for this clone. J is TRBJ2-2 and V is TRBV28, with D maybe TRBD1 (6 bases). V was cut by 4 bases and J by 5 bases, with 14 bases left in between. The germline V gene encodes CDR1 MDHEN and CDR2 SYDVKM. The CDR3 runs to 15 residues. CDR3 DNA: TGTGCCAGCAGTTCGCAGGGGTCGGGGACCGGGGAGCTGTTTTTT. Amino acids: CASSSQGSGTGELFF.

This clone was observed once. V gene TRBV4-3 combines with J gene TRBJ2-3; 10 bases are a match to TRBD2. V gave up 4 bases and J gave up 4 bases; unmatched junction bases: 8. Germline V CDR1 and CDR2: LGHNA, YSLEER. CDR3 size: 16 residues. CDR3 amino acids: CASSPLAGASADTQYF. The CDR3 region has the DNA TGCGCCAGCAGCCCCCTAGCGGGAGCGTCAGCAGATACGCAGTATTTT.

In nucleotides, the CDR3 is TGTGCCAGCAGATTGCGAGACGAGCAGTACTTC. Protein sequence: CASRLRDEQYF. The chain combines TRBV28 with TRBJ2-7, with D unresolved. The germline V gene encodes CDR1 MDHEN and CDR2 SYDVKM. CDR3 size: 11 residues. V shed 6 bases and J shed 5 bases, with 8 bases lying between them.

This clone was found once. The V and J genes are TRBV5-6 and TRBJ1-1; tentatively, D is TRBD1 (5 bases). Germline CDR1 and CDR2: SGHDT and YYEEEE. The CDR3 has 15 residues. Trimming shortened V by 2 bases and J by 5 bases, and 16 bases separated the two germline ends. This CDR3 reads CASSFPVPGGTEAFF. The CDR3 DNA reads as TGTGCCAGCAGCTTCCCCGTCCCGGGGGGGACTGAAGCTTTCTTT.

J is TRBJ2-1 and V is TRBV28; TRBD1 is a possible D gene (6 bases). CDR3 size: 15 residues. CDR1 is MDHEN and CDR2 is SYDVKM in the germline V gene. Between the trimmed V and J ends, which lost 3 bases and 4 bases, there was a span of 13 bases. CDR3 sequence: CASSFPEQGYNEQFF. DNA of the CDR3: TGTGCCAGCAGTTTTCCGGAGCAGGGGTACAATGAGCAGTTCTTC. Based on the CDR3 plus reference TRBV28 and TRBJ2-1, the full variable domain is DVKVTQSSRYLVKRTGEKVFLECVQDMDHENMFWYRQDPGLGLRLIYFSYDVKMKEKGDIPEGYSVSREKKERFSLILESASTNQTSMYLCASSFPEQGYNEQFFGPGTRLTVL.

V and J are TRBV2 and TRBJ1-3, with 8 nucleotides matching TRBD1. The CDR3 contains 15 residues. CDR1 SNHLY and CDR2 FYNNEI come from the germline V gene. Trimming removed 6 bases from V and 2 bases from J; junction bases left unmatched: 6. DNA for the CDR3: TGTGCCAGCAGCCCAACAGGGGGAACTGGAAACACCATATATTTT. This gives the protein CASSPTGGTGNTIYF.

The CDR3 sequence: CASSRWAGGPNQPQHF. The CDR3 DNA reads as TGTGCCAGCAGCCGCTGGGCAGGGGGCCCCAATCAGCCCCAGCATTTT. The rearrangement uses TRBV7-9 and TRBJ1-5; 8 bases line up with TRBD1. The CDR3 is 16 residues long. Per germline, CDR1 SEHNR and CDR2 FQNEAQ (reference sequence). V lost 5 bases and J lost 3; bases outside the gene matches: 9.

The J gene is TRBJ2-7, the V gene TRBV10-1; TRBD1 matches 7 bases. The J segment lost 2 bases and the V segment lost 4 bases, leaving 2 bases of the junction unmatched. In germline, CDR1 is WNHNN, CDR2 SYGVQD (reference sequence). The CDR3 has 13 amino acids. This chain's CDR3 is CASSVQGAYEQYF. The CDR3 coding sequence is TGCGCCAGCAGTGTCCAGGGGGCCTACGAGCAGTACTTC.

This clone has only a few counts. Additional DNA sequences in this sample encode the identical CDR3. V usage is TRBV30 and J usage is TRBJ2-5; D is uncertain. V was pared by 0 bases and J by 4 bases, with 9 bases between. The CDR3 loop spans 13 amino acids. Germline CDR1 is GTSNPN and CDR2 is SVGIG (reference sequence). The CDR3, as DNA: TGTGCCTGGAGTGTACGTAGCAGAGAGACCCAGTACTTC. Amino acid sequence: CAWSVRSRETQYF.

V and J are TRBV5-4 and TRBJ2-7; D gene ambiguous. V was cut by 6 bases and J by 4 bases, with 11 bases left in between. There are 12 residues in the CDR3. From germline, CDR1 is SGHNT and CDR2 YYREEE (reference sequence). The CDR3 sequence: CASTSNRYEQYF. The CDR3 coding sequence is TGTGCCAGCACCTCGAATAGATACGAGCAGTACTTC.

This clone was seen once. The chain employs TRBV5-1 and TRBJ2-1; the D is unclear. The CDR3 runs 13 residues. Germline-derived CDR1 and CDR2 are SGHRS and YFSETQ. V was cut by 1 base and J by 4 bases, with 6 bases left in between. The CDR3 reads CASSLIGYNEQFF. The DNA for the CDR3 is TGCGCCAGCAGCTTGATCGGTTACAATGAGCAGTTCTTC.

J is TRBJ2-1 and V is TRBV15; no clear D gene. Per germline, CDR1 LNHNV and CDR2 YYDKDF (reference sequence). This CDR3 spans 14 amino acids. V was trimmed by 0 bases and J by 9 bases, leaving 12 bases between them. The chain's CDR3 is CATSRDPEGGEQFF. The DNA for the CDR3 is TGTGCCACCAGCAGAGATCCGGAAGGCGGTGAGCAGTTCTTC.

The rearrangement joins TRBV7-2 to TRBJ2-2; D is ambiguous. CDR3 size: 12 residues. Germline V CDR1 and CDR2: SGHTA, FQGNSA. Trimming removed 5 bases at V and 8 bases at J, with 9 bases between. This CDR3 is CASSPYAGELFF. CDR3 coding DNA: TGTGCCAGCAGCCCTTACGCGGGGGAGCTGTTTTTT.

This sequence joins TRBV29-1 and TRBJ1-3, with a weak D call TRBD1 (5 bases). V lost 7 bases, J lost 0 bases, and 13 bases lay in between. This CDR3 spans 14 amino acids. Germline V gives CDR1 SQVTM, CDR2 ANQGSEA. The CDR3 region is CSAAGRNSGNTIYF. The CDR3 DNA reads TGCAGCGCAGCGGGACGGAACTCTGGAAACACCATATATTTT.

This clone was detected only once. This chain uses TRBV19 with TRBJ2-3, with TRBD2 matching 9 bases. Per the germline V gene, CDR1 is LNHDA and CDR2 is SQIVND (reference sequence). The CDR3 is 12 amino acids. V dropped 1 base and J dropped 13; count of bases not matched to a gene: 3. CDR3 DNA: TGTGCCAGTAGTATAGTGGGCGGGAGGGAGTATTTT. Its translation: CASSIVGGREYF.

This clone has just a few counts. The J gene is TRBJ1-5, the V gene TRBV30; D is ambiguous. CDR1 and CDR2 from the germline V gene are GTSNPN and SVGIG (reference sequence). V shed 0 bases and J shed 0 bases, with 9 bases lying between them. The CDR3 totals 15 residues. CDR3 sequence reads: CAWSVHGRSNQPQHF. In nucleotides, the CDR3 is TGTGCCTGGAGTGTTCATGGCCGTAGCAATCAGCCCCAGCATTTT.